What follows are 28 T cell receptor beta chains derived from one specimen sequenced in a study of regulatory T cells in long-lasting Graves disease. Noted time point: persistent/refractory GD, antithyroid drugs over 5 years with positive TRAb. After RNA was extracted from PBMCs, the TCR library was made from it. Construction of the TCR beta libraries employed iRepertoire HTBI primers in conjunction with Arm-PCR of CDR3 regions. Each CDR3 protein is one row after TCRdb ran MiXCR on the multiplex PCR reads. The table lists about 290,000 distinct CDR3 sequences, more than 20% of them singletons, with about 56% in the top ten. Sequenced here: peripheral blood mononuclear cells (PBMCs), sampled when the disease was refractory, from a patient treated with antithyroid drugs. The source is a female donor with Graves disease.

This clonotype was detected a few times. V gene TRBV5-5 combines with J gene TRBJ2-7, with D hard to call. From germline, CDR1 is SGHKS and CDR2 YYEKEE (reference sequence). Trimming shortened V by 4 bases and J by 0 bases, and 17 bases separated the two germline ends. The CDR3 runs to 16 residues. In DNA, the CDR3 is TGTGCCAGCAGCCATACACCGGACCTGAGCTCCTACGAGCAGTACTTC. It is translated as CASSHTPDLSSYEQYF.

There are many counts of this clonotype. The rearrangement uses TRBV28 and TRBJ2-2; no reliable D call. Per germline, CDR1 MDHEN and CDR2 SYDVKM. With 3 bases removed from V and 6 bases from J, the gap between germline ends came to 8 bases. The CDR3 is 13 amino acids. The CDR3 loop reads CASSFFGPGELFF. DNA of the CDR3: TGTGCCAGCAGTTTTTTTGGCCCCGGGGAGCTGTTTTTT. The variable domain in full, completed from reference TRBV28 and TRBJ2-2, reads DVKVTQSSRYLVKRTGEKVFLECVQDMDHENMFWYRQDPGLGLRLIYFSYDVKMKEKGDIPEGYSVSREKKERFSLILESASTNQTSMYLCASSFFGPGELFFGEGSRLTVL.

This clonotype was counted ten times or more. The J gene is TRBJ1-5, the V gene TRBV11-2; D is undetermined. The CDR3 consists of 13 residues. Deletions cut 0 bases from V and 5 bases from J, with 5 bases between. Per the germline V gene, CDR1 is SGHAT and CDR2 is FQNNGV. In DNA, the CDR3 is TGTGCCAGCAGCTTAGAGGCGGATCAGCCCCAGCATTTT. It translates to CASSLEADQPQHF.

In this sample, this clonotype turned up a few times. The rearrangement joins TRBV20-1 to TRBJ2-7; 13 bases map to TRBD2. The CDR3 is 14 residues long. In germline, CDR1 is DFQATT, CDR2 SNEGSKA (reference sequence). The V and J ends lost 5 bases and 6 bases, in that order; junction bases with no gene match: 7. The CDR3 nucleotides are TGCAGTGCTGAAAAGGGACTAGCGGGGACCGAGCAGTACTTC. It is translated as CSAEKGLAGTEQYF.

This clonotype was counted at least ten times. The rearrangement joins TRBV27 to TRBJ1-2, with TRBD1 identical over 9 bases. The CDR3 runs 15 residues. V was pared by 5 bases and J by 5 bases, with 9 bases of the junction left unmatched. CDR1 MNHEY and CDR2 SMNVEV come from the germline V gene (reference sequence). CDR3 loop: CASSPLPGQGYGYTF. The CDR3 nucleotides read TGTGCCAGCAGTCCACTCCCGGGACAGGGATATGGCTACACCTTC.

This rearrangement joins TRBV5-1 to TRBJ2-5; D is unclear. The V gene's germline CDR1 is SGHRS and CDR2 YFSETQ. The CDR3 loop spans 16 amino acids. Trimming pared 4 bases from V and 1 base from J, leaving 17 bases between. The CDR3 reads CASSLPPGRPQETQYF. The CDR3 DNA is TGCGCCAGCAGCCTACCTCCGGGTAGGCCCCAAGAGACCCAGTACTTC.

V is TRBV11-2 and J is TRBJ2-3, with TRBD1 identical over 7 bases. The CDR3 runs 15 residues. V dropped 3 bases and J dropped 2; count of bases not matched to a gene: 5. Germline loops: CDR1 SGHAT, CDR2 FQNNGV. Here the CDR3 DNA reads TGTGCCAGCAGCTTGCGGACAGGCCTCACAGATACGCAGTATTTT. Its translation: CASSLRTGLTDTQYF.

This clonotype was detected ten times or more. V is TRBV18 and J is TRBJ1-2; no clear D. The ends were cut back, 9 bases at V and 1 base at J, with 9 bases in the middle. Germline assignment: CDR1 KGHSH and CDR2 LQKENI. This CDR3 is built from 12 residues. CDR3 bases: TGTGCCAGTACAGCACTTAACTATGGCTACACCTTC. Translated: CASTALNYGYTF.

This clonotype has only a few counts. The chain recombines TRBV18 with TRBJ1-2; D remains ambiguous. CDR1 is KGHSH, CDR2 LQKENI, per germline. Trimming removed 4 bases from V and 0 bases from J, with 6 bases in between. The CDR3 has 13 amino acids. The CDR3 DNA follows: TGTGCCAGCTCACTTGAATCTAACTATGGCTACACCTTC. Residues: CASSLESNYGYTF.

The chain is built from TRBV20-1 and TRBJ2-7; a weak D match, TRBD1 (5 bases). This CDR3 is 14 amino acids long. Trimming cost V 0 bases and J 3 bases, with 12 bases left between them. Germline-derived CDR1 and CDR2 are DFQATT and SNEGSKA (reference sequence). The CDR3 sequence: CSARDWVGDYEQYF. CDR3 nucleotide sequence: TGCAGTGCTAGAGATTGGGTAGGGGACTACGAGCAGTACTTC.

The CDR3 DNA reads TGCAGCGCCGTTCCGACAGGAAGGGGTGAGACCCAGTACTTC. It encodes CSAVPTGRGETQYF. V usage is TRBV29-1 and J usage is TRBJ2-5, with D possibly TRBD1 on 6 matching bases. V dropped 7 bases and J dropped 5 bases, with 20 bases sitting between them. The CDR3 spans 14 residues. CDR1 and CDR2 (germline): SQVTM, ANQGSEA. The full variable domain, in which reference TRBV29-1 and TRBJ2-5 provide the parts outside the CDR3, is SAVISQKPSRDICQRGTSLTIQCQVDSQVTMMFWYRQQPGQSLTLIATANQGSEATYESGFVIDKFPISRPNLTFSTLTVSNMSPEDSSIYLCSAVPTGRGETQYFGPGTRLLVL.

This clonotype was counted only a few times. The chain is built from TRBV5-4 and TRBJ2-7, with 11 bases aligning to TRBD2. The CDR3 has 15 amino acids. Germline V gives CDR1 SGHNT, CDR2 YYREEE (reference sequence). Trimming at V came to 0 bases and at J to 7 bases, leaving 6 bases not matched to a gene. CDR3 bases: TGTGCCAGCAGCTTGGAAGTAGCGGGAGGGGATGAGCAGTACTTC. Translating gives CASSLEVAGGDEQYF.

This clonotype was counted once. It may be a read error: a sequence one base away is much more abundant. This sequence joins TRBV20-1 and TRBJ2-5; D is ambiguous. Germline V gene lookup returns CDR1 DFQATT and CDR2 SNEGSKA (reference sequence). The V gene lost 0 bases and the J gene lost 4 bases, with 15 bases spanning the gap. This CDR3 spans 15 amino acids. The CDR3 spells CSARDRHRGGETQYF. For the CDR3, the DNA is TGCAGTGCTAGAGATCGGCACCGAGGTGGAGAGACCCAGTACTTC.

The chain carries TRBV6-2 or TRBV6-3 and TRBJ2-7; weak D call: TRBD2 (6 bases). The germline V and J ends were trimmed by 7 bases and 4 bases, with 20 bases remaining between them. Germline-derived CDR1 and CDR2 are MNHEY and SVGEGT. The CDR3 totals 15 residues. CDR3: CASTRGSGGNYEQYF. CDR3 sequence (DNA): TGTGCCAGCACCCGAGGAAGCGGAGGGAATTACGAGCAGTACTTC.

This clonotype was observed many times. This chain links TRBV2 with TRBJ2-5; unclear D gene. The germline gives CDR1 SNHLY, CDR2 FYNNEI. Trimming took 0 bases from V and 0 from J, leaving 11 bases between them. This CDR3 is built from 16 residues. The CDR3 nucleotides read TGTGCCAGCAGTGAAGCTAGCAGATCGGACCAAGAGACCCAGTACTTC. Its translation: CASSEASRSDQETQYF.

For this clonotype: A read error may produce the germline difference seen at one junction end. The V gene is TRBV7-2, the J gene TRBJ1-1; D is unresolved. The CDR3 contains 13 residues. Germline values: CDR1 SGHTA, CDR2 FQGNSA. The CDR3 DNA reads TGTGCCAGCAGCCCACAACGGAACACTGAAGCTTCCTTT. It translates to CASSPQRNTEASF.

This CDR3 is CSVEDRGQETQYF. Written as DNA, the CDR3 is TGCAGCGTTGAAGATAGGGGCCAAGAGACCCAGTACTTC. The rearrangement uses TRBV29-1 and TRBJ2-5, with D possibly TRBD1 on 5 matching bases. Germline V gives CDR1 SQVTM, CDR2 ANQGSEA. Trimming stripped 0 bases from V and 1 base from J, with 6 bases between. This CDR3 has 13 residues.

J is TRBJ1-1 and V is TRBV18, with TRBD1 as a possible D gene (6 bases). The ends were cut back, 1 base at V and 1 base at J, with 16 bases in the middle. The CDR3 covers 17 residues. Germline CDR1 KGHSH, CDR2 LQKENI. The CDR3 nucleotides are TGTGCCAGCTCACCACGGAAACAGGGAGTCGGGAACACTGAAGCTTTCTTT. This codes for CASSPRKQGVGNTEAFF.

This clonotype appeared many times. The chain combines TRBV14 with TRBJ2-7, with 7 bases fitting TRBD1. The CDR3 sequence is 13 residues long. After removal of 8 bases from V and 3 bases from J, the junction contained 7 bases not matched to a gene. The germline V gene has CDR1 SGHDN and CDR2 FVKESK. The chain's CDR3 is CASLKTGNYEQYF. CDR3 DNA sequence: TGTGCCAGCCTGAAGACAGGGAACTACGAGCAGTACTTC.

This clonotype was seen repeatedly, ten times or more. The J gene is TRBJ2-7, the V gene TRBV29-1; D ambiguous. Germline V gene sequence: CDR1 SQVTM, CDR2 ANQGSEA. V was cut by 6 bases and J by 3 bases, with 12 bases left in between. The length of the CDR3 is 12 residues. The CDR3 here is CSVADGYYEQYF. The CDR3 DNA reads TGCAGCGTGGCGGACGGGTACTACGAGCAGTACTTC.

This clonotype showed up many times. The chain carries TRBV20-1 and TRBJ1-2; TRBD1 aligns across 7 bases. J gave up 8 bases and V 6 bases, and 6 bases lay outside the gene matches. CDR3 length equals 11 residues. Germline V gene lookup returns CDR1 DFQATT and CDR2 SNEGSKA (reference sequence). The CDR3 loop reads CSARGGDGYTF. The CDR3 bases are TGCAGTGCACGAGGGGGCGACGGCTACACCTTC.

The genes are TRBV30 and TRBJ1-2; weak D call: TRBD1 (5 bases). Germline V lookup: CDR1 GTSNPN, CDR2 SVGIG (reference sequence). The CDR3 extends over 14 amino acids. V was clipped by 5 bases and J by 5 bases, with 18 bases between them. This CDR3 is CAWEGLGVQYGYTF. CDR3 DNA sequence: TGTGCCTGGGAGGGATTGGGGGTGCAGTATGGCTACACCTTC. Complete variable domain (other parts from reference TRBV30 and TRBJ1-2): SQTIHQWPATLVQPVGSPLSLECTVEGTSNPNLYWYRQAAGRGLQLLFYSVGIGQISSEVPQNLSASRPQDRQFILSSKKLLLSDSGFYLCAWEGLGVQYGYTFGSGTRLTVV.

A single count supports this clonotype. With a much larger clone just one base away, this may be a read error. No conserved phenylalanine or tryptophan ends this CDR3, so it is likely a read error. The gene calls are TRBV9 and TRBJ2-2; D is possibly TRBD2 (5 bases). The germline V gene has CDR1 SGDLS and CDR2 YYNGEE. The CDR3 consists of 16 residues. The germline V and J ends were trimmed by 4 bases and 3 bases, with 16 bases remaining between them. DNA for the CDR3: TGTGCCAGCAGCCAAGACCCTAGCACCTACACCGGGGAGCTGTTTTCT. Its translation is CASSQDPSTYTGELFS.

About this clonotype: A much larger clone differs by one base, so this may be a read error. This chain links TRBV20-1 with TRBJ2-5, with TRBD2 identical over 12 bases. The CDR3 has 14 amino acids. The germline gives CDR1 DFQATT, CDR2 SNEGSKA (reference sequence). The trim removed 6 bases at V and 5 bases at J, leaving 7 bases unmatched. The CDR3 region has the DNA TGCAGTGCCTTTCTAGCGGGAGGGGGTGAGACCCAGTACTTC. Amino acids: CSAFLAGGGETQYF.

The table lists this clonotype with a few counts. The rearrangement joins TRBV10-3 to TRBJ2-7; 8 bases fit TRBD1. V was clipped by 9 bases and J by 3 bases; unmatched bases: 10. This CDR3 contains 14 residues. Germline V CDR1 and CDR2: ENHRY, SYGVKD. Here the CDR3 DNA reads TGTGCCATTGCCGCGACAGGGGTGGGCTACGAGCAGTACTTC. Translation gives CAIAATGVGYEQYF.

About this clonotype: A much larger clonotype is one base distant, so this may be a read error. The chain couples TRBV6-1 to TRBJ2-5; D not certain. Trimming removed 7 bases at V and 0 bases at J, with 18 bases between. Germline lookup yields CDR1 MNHNS and CDR2 SASEGT. There are 16 residues in the CDR3. CDR3 residues: CASTPATSPYQETQYF. CDR3 in DNA: TGTGCCAGCACCCCGGCGACTTCCCCTTACCAAGAGACCCAGTACTTC.

This clonotype was counted ten times or more. The rearrangement joins TRBV20-1 to TRBJ2-7, with TRBD1 as a possible D gene (7 bases). CDR1 is DFQATT, CDR2 SNEGSKA, per germline (reference sequence). The CDR3 loop spans 15 amino acids. V dropped 0 bases and J dropped 2 bases, with 14 bases sitting between them. CDR3 sequence reads: CSARETQGGTYEQYF. The DNA of the CDR3 is TGCAGTGCTAGAGAGACCCAGGGGGGAACCTACGAGCAGTACTTC.

For this clonotype: A read error may explain this, as a much larger clone is one base away. This sequence joins TRBV7-2 and TRBJ2-7; D not resolved. This CDR3 contains 12 residues. Trimming took 5 bases from V and 4 from J, leaving 9 bases between them. CDR1 is SGHTA and CDR2 is FQGNSA in the germline V gene. The CDR3 DNA reads TGTGCCAGCAGCCTCATGCCGTACGAGCAGTACTTC. Protein: CASSLMPYEQYF.